This TCR beta chain appears in the sequencing data of a study of tumor-infiltrating lymphocytes in oesophageal squamous cell carcinoma. This clonotype was recorded many times. TCRdb re-analysed the PCR reads in MiXCR, keeping a single row per CDR3 protein. The repertoire has approximately 15,000 distinct CDR3 sequences, over 45% of them found once; the top ten carry 14%. Germline V gives CDR1 MNHNS, CDR2 SASEGT. The CDR3 totals 15 residues. V lost 7 bases and J 0 bases, leaving 16 bases between the germline ends. The clonotype was recovered from a male donor with esophageal squamous cell carcinoma. The rearrangement uses TRBV6-1 and TRBJ2-7; D not certain. What was sequenced was blood. The CDR3 sequence: CASTPTASSSYEQYF. CDR3 bases: TGTGCCAGCACCCCAACCGCCTCGAGCTCCTACGAGCAGTACTTC.